This record concerns one T cell receptor beta chain sequence. Its antigen is not identified. Some clones are missing from TCRdb's copy, which holds only in-frame ones; the method was immunoSEQ multiplex PCR. The data show some 110,000 clones, about 93% seen once. This sample was taken from a study of siplizumab effects on memory and regulatory T cells. Whole-study findings and limits: It was not possible to assign a naive or memory phenotype to roughly 75-97% of proliferating CD4+ or CD8+ clones.

Per germline, CDR1 LNHDA and CDR2 SQIVND (reference sequence). The V segment lost 7 bases and the J segment 1 base; nucleotides outside the gene matches: 6. This CDR3 is built from 15 residues. The source material was Tregs sorted from blood. The V and J genes are TRBV19 and TRBJ2-3; TRBD1 agrees at 9 bases. The clonotype was recovered from a human donor in good health. The CDR3: CASTRNRGRTDTQYF. In nucleotides, the CDR3 is TGTGCCAGTACCCGAAACAGGGGGCGCACAGATACGCAGTATTTT.